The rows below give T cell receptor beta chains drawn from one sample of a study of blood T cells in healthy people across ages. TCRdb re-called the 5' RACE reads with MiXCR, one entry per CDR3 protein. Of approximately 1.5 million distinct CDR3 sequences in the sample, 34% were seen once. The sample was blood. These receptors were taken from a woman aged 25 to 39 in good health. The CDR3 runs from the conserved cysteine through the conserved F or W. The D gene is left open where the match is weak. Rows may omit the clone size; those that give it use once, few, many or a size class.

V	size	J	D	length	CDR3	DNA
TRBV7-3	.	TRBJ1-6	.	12	CASRDYNSPLHF	TGTGCCAGCAGAGATTATAATTCACCTCTCCACTTT
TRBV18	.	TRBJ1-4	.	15	CASSDRDRGLEKLFF	TGTGCCAGCTCCGACCGGGACCGGGGGCTAGAAAAACTGTTTTTT
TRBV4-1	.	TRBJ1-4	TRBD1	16	CASSQGGQATNEKLFF	TGCGCCAGCAGCCAAGGGGGACAGGCAACTAATGAAAAACTGTTTTTT
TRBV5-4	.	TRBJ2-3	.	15	CASSLITRGTDTQYF	TGTGCCAGCAGCTTGATTACGCGGGGCACAGATACGCAGTATTTT
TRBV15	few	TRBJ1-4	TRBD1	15	CATRQGSLKDEKLFF	TGTGCCACCAGACAGGGGAGCCTTAAGGACGAAAAACTGTTTTTT
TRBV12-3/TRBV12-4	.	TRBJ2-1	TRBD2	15	CASSPGTNWGNEQFF	TGTGCCAGCAGTCCCGGGACTAACTGGGGCAATGAGCAGTTCTTC
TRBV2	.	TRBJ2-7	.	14	CASSDPGEVHEQYF	TGTGCCAGCAGTGATCCAGGGGAGGTCCACGAGCAGTACTTC
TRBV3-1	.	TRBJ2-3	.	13	CASGPSVGDTQYF	TGTGCCAGCGGCCCGTCAGTAGGAGATACGCAGTATTTT
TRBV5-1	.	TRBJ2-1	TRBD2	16	CASSHTLAGGSNEQFF	TGCGCCAGCAGCCACACCCTAGCGGGGGGAAGCAATGAGCAGTTCTTC
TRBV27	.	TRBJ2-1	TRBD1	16	CASRQNRDRAPNEQFF	TGTGCCAGCAGACAAAACCGGGACAGGGCCCCCAATGAGCAGTTCTTC
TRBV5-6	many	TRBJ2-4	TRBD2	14	CASSFGLADPIQYF	TGTGCCAGCAGCTTCGGACTAGCGGACCCTATTCAGTACTTC
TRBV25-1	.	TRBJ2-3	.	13	CAGGIGGTDTQYF	TGTGCCGGGGGAATTGGGGGCACGGATACGCAGTATTTT
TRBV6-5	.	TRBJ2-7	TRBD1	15	CASSTPDRLPYEQYF	TGTGCCAGCAGTACCCCGGACAGGCTCCCCTACGAGCAGTACTTC
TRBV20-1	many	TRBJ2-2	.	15	CSARDGEGGTGELFF	TGCAGTGCTAGAGATGGAGAGGGGGGCACCGGGGAGCTGTTTTTT
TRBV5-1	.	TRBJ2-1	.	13	CASSLVVDNEQFF	TGCGCCAGCAGCTTGGTCGTAGACAATGAGCAGTTCTTC
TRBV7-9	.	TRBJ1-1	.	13	CASTPLGDTEAFF	TGTGCCAGCACCCCCTTGGGGGACACTGAAGCTTTCTTT
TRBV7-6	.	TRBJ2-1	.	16	CASSFGLTTPYNEQFF	TGTGCCAGCAGCTTCGGTCTAACTACGCCCTACAATGAGCAGTTCTTC
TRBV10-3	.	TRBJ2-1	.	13	CAISGTGYNEQFF	TGTGCCATCAGTGGGACGGGATACAATGAGCAGTTCTTC
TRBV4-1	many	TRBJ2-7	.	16	CASSQLQGGISYEQYF	TGCGCCAGCAGCCAACTCCAGGGGGGGATCTCCTACGAGCAGTACTTC
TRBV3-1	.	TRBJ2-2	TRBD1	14	CASSPGQGIGELFF	TGTGCCAGCAGCCCGGGACAGGGGATCGGGGAGCTGTTTTTT
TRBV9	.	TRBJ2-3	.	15	CASSGHTGSPDTQYF	TGTGCCAGCAGCGGTCATACAGGGTCCCCAGATACGCAGTATTTT
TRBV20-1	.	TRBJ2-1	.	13	CSASFDPTPEQFF	TGCAGTGCTTCTTTCGATCCGACCCCCGAGCAGTTCTTC
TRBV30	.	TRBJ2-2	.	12	CAWSRNPGELFF	TGTGCCTGGAGTCGGAATCCCGGGGAGCTGTTTTTT
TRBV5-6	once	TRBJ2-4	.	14	CASSSDPDSWEQYF	TGTGCCAGCAGCTCAGACCCGGATTCTTGGGAGCAGTACTTC
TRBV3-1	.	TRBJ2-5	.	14	CASSQQVGRETQYF	TGTGCCAGCAGCCAACAGGTGGGGAGGGAGACCCAGTACTTC
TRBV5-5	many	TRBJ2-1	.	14	CASSHPGPYNEQFF	TGTGCCAGCAGCCATCCAGGACCCTACAATGAGCAGTTCTTC
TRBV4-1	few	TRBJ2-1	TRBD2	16	CASSRPIAGAYNEQFF	TGCGCCAGCAGCCGCCCGATAGCGGGGGCGTACAATGAGCAGTTCTTC
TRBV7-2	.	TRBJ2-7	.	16	CASSWAALGETYEQYF	TGTGCCAGCAGCTGGGCGGCCTTAGGCGAAACCTACGAGCAGTACTTC
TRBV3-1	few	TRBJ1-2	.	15	CASSQDSAGRYGYTF	TGTGCCAGCAGCCAAGATAGCGCAGGGCGCTATGGCTACACCTTC
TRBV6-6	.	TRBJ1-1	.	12	CATLKGDTEAFF	TGTGCCACCCTAAAGGGTGACACTGAAGCTTTCTTT